This T cell receptor beta chain appears in the sequencing data of a study of control samples from healthy donors and cancer patients. The protocol was immunoSEQ multiplex PCR, while the TCRdb copy is restricted to in-frame clones and leaves out a portion. The table includes about 180,000 clones, nearly 90% detected once. Germline CDR1 reads SGHAT; CDR2 reads FQNNGV. The CDR3 has 15 amino acids. The germline V and J ends were trimmed by 4 bases and 7 bases, with 19 bases remaining between them. The TCR was taken from a woman between 50 and 59 years old in good health. The specimen was blood. The chain combines TRBV11-2 with TRBJ1-2; tentatively, D is TRBD1 (5 bases). The CDR3: CASSYRLEGRGGYTF. In DNA form, the CDR3 reads TGTGCCAGCAGCTACCGATTGGAGGGGAGGGGTGGCTACACCTTC.